These 10 T cell receptor beta chains originate from one sample sequenced in a study of control samples from healthy donors and cancer patients. TCRdb keeps only in-frame clones here, not all; method: immunoSEQ multiplex PCR. This table has around 150,000 clones, about 94% appearing once. Sequenced: PBMCs. These receptors originate from a man aged 60 to 69 with colorectal cancer.

The chain is built from TRBV11-2 and TRBJ1-1; D gene unclear. CDR1 and CDR2 from the germline V gene are SGHAT and FQNNGV. There are 12 residues in the CDR3. Trimming stripped 5 bases from V and 2 bases from J, with 6 bases between. The CDR3 loop reads CASSHFNTEAFF. Written as DNA, the CDR3 is TGTGCCAGCAGCCACTTCAACACTGAAGCTTTCTTT.

The table lists this clone with a count of one. CDR3 bases: TGTGCCAGCAGCTTTAAGTTGGGGCCCCAAGAGACCCAGTACTTC. Translated: CASSFKLGPQETQYF. This chain uses TRBV11-2 with TRBJ2-5; TRBD1 is a possible D gene (5 bases). V shed 3 bases and J shed 1 base, with 12 bases lying between them. Germline CDR1 SGHAT, CDR2 FQNNGV. CDR3 length equals 15 residues.

V gene TRBV5-5 combines with J gene TRBJ1-1; 11 bases map to TRBD1. Germline values: CDR1 SGHKS, CDR2 YYEKEE (reference sequence). The CDR3 spans 15 residues. With V trimmed by 3 bases and J by 2 bases, 3 bases remained unmatched. The DNA of the CDR3 is TGTGCCAGCAGCTGGGGACAGGGGGAAAACACTGAAGCTTTCTTT. Its translation is CASSWGQGENTEAFF.

The rearrangement links TRBV24-1 to TRBJ1-5; no clear D gene. CDR3 length: 14 residues. The germline gives CDR1 KGHDR, CDR2 SFDVKD. With 9 bases removed from V and 2 bases from J, the gap between germline ends came to 13 bases. The CDR3 DNA follows: TGTGCCACCTTTCCACGGGGAGGCAATCAGCCCCAGCATTTT. Translated: CATFPRGGNQPQHF.

The chain employs TRBV19 and TRBJ1-3; 10 positions match TRBD1. The CDR3 runs 15 residues. V was clipped by 7 bases and J by 4 bases; unmatched bases: 7. Germline-derived CDR1 and CDR2 are LNHDA and SQIVND (reference sequence). The CDR3: CASTSDRGTGNTIYF. The CDR3 nucleotides are TGTGCCAGTACCTCGGACAGGGGGACGGGAAACACCATATATTTT.

The CDR3 reads CASSEDHGLYGYTF. In nucleotides, the CDR3 is TGTGCCAGCAGTGAAGATCACGGCCTCTATGGCTACACCTTC. J is TRBJ1-2 and V is TRBV6-1; D call uncertain. The ends were cut back, 1 base at V and 4 bases at J, with 10 bases in the middle. This CDR3 comprises 14 residues. The germline gives CDR1 MNHNS, CDR2 SASEGT.

This clone has only one observation. This rearrangement joins TRBV7-2 to TRBJ2-7; 9 positions agree with TRBD2. There are 16 residues in the CDR3. In germline, CDR1 is SGHTA, CDR2 FQGNSA. V lost 1 base and J lost 0; bases outside the gene matches: 4. CDR3 residues: CASSLGLAGLSYEQYF. CDR3 bases: TGTGCCAGCAGCTTAGGGCTAGCGGGGCTCTCCTACGAGCAGTACTTC.

For the CDR3, the DNA is TGTGCCAGCAGCTTGCGGGACAGCTCCTACGAGCAGTACTTC. This translates into CASSLRDSSYEQYF. The gene calls are TRBV7-9 and TRBJ2-7; tentatively, D is TRBD1 (7 bases). The CDR3 sequence is 14 residues long. Trimming shortened V by 3 bases and J by 0 bases, and 9 bases separated the two germline ends. The germline V gene has CDR1 SEHNR and CDR2 FQNEAQ (reference sequence).

The chain links TRBV3-1 (or the pseudogene TRBV3-2) to TRBJ2-5, with 9 bases lining up with TRBD1. This CDR3 has 16 residues. The J segment lost 5 bases and the V segment lost 4 bases, leaving 11 bases of the junction unmatched. CDR1 and CDR2 (germline): LGHDT, YNNKEL (reference sequence). DNA of the CDR3: TGTGCCAGCAGCCCCGGACAGGGGACGTTTAGGGAGACCCAGTACTTC. Translation: CASSPGQGTFRETQYF.

V is TRBV30 and J is TRBJ1-1; D gene uncertain. V was trimmed by 7 bases and J by 3 bases, leaving 18 bases between them. CDR1 is GTSNPN, CDR2 SVGIG, per germline (reference sequence). CDR3 length equals 14 residues. CDR3 in DNA: TGTGCCTCCCGGCTAGCAGGACGGGACACTGAAGCTTTCTTT. Translation: CASRLAGRDTEAFF.